These 2 T cell receptor beta chains were sequenced from one sample in a study of blood T cell repertoires in COVID-19. Sequencing used immunoSEQ multiplex PCR; TCRdb keeps in-frame clones, though not all of them. This table holds about 100,000 clones, approximately 90% found once. The sequenced sample consisted of peripheral blood. These receptors all stem from a man aged 45-65 years with active COVID-19.

The chain couples TRBV28 to TRBJ1-1, with D tentatively TRBD1 (5 bases). V was shortened by 8 bases and J by 0 bases, with 19 bases between the two germline ends. Germline CDR1 MDHEN, CDR2 SYDVKM. The CDR3 consists of 16 residues. The CDR3 DNA follows: TGTGCCAGCCTCAATTCGAGACAGCCCATGAACACTGAAGCTTTCTTT. Protein: CASLNSRQPMNTEAFF.

The CDR3 spells CASSVLAGGDTQYF. The CDR3 DNA reads as TGTGCCAGCAGTGTGCTAGCGGGAGGGGATACGCAGTATTTT. The J gene is TRBJ2-3, the V gene TRBV25-1, with 12 bases identical to TRBD2. With V trimmed by 4 bases and J by 6 bases, 2 bases remained unmatched. The V gene's germline CDR1 is MGHDK and CDR2 SYGVNS. The CDR3 totals 14 residues.